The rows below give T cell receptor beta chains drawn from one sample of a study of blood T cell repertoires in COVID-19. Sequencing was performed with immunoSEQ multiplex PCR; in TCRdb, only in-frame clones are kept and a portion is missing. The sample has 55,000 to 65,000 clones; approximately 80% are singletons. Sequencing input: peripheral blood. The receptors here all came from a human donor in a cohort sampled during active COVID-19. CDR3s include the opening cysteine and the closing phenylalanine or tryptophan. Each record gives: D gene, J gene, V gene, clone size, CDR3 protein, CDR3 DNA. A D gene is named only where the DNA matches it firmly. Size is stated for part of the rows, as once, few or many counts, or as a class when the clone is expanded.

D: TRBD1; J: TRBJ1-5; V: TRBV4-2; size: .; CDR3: CASSQDGTGRQPQHF; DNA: TGTGCCAGCAGCCAAGACGGGACAGGACGACAGCCCCAGCATTTT
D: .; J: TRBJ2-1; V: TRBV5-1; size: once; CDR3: CASSLTPGFYNEQFF; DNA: TGCGCCAGCAGCTTGACGCCAGGGTTCTACAATGAGCAGTTCTTC
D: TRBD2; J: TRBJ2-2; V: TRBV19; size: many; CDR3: CASSAGLAGGPKTGELFF; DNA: TGTGCCAGTAGTGCTGGACTAGCGGGAGGGCCGAAAACCGGGGAGCTGTTTTTT
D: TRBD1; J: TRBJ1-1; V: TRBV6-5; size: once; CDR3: CASSYGQGTEAFF; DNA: TGTGCCAGCAGTTACGGACAGGGCACTGAAGCTTTCTTT
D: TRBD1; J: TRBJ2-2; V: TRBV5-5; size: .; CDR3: CASSVSGTGIPGELFF; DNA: TGTGCCAGCAGCGTATCCGGGACAGGGATCCCCGGGGAGCTGTTTTTT
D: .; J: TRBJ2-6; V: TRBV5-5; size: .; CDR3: CASSIRRGSGANVLTF; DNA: TGTGCCAGCAGTATCCGGAGGGGCTCTGGGGCCAACGTCCTGACTTTC
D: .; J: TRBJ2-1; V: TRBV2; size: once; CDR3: CASSDRISYNEQFF; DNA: TGTGCCAGCAGCGACAGAATATCCTACAATGAGCAGTTCTTC
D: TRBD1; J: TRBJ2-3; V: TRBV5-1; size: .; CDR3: CASSATTDRVNWDTQYF; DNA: TGCGCCAGCAGCGCCACTACGGACAGGGTCAATTGGGATACGCAGTATTTT
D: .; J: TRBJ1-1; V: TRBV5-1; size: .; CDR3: CASSFQTTVTEAFF; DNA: TGCGCCAGCAGCTTCCAAACGACAGTCACTGAAGCTTTCTTT
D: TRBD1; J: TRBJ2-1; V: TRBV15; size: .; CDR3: CATSAGTGGQFF; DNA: TGTGCCACCAGCGCGGGGACAGGGGGGCAGTTCTTC